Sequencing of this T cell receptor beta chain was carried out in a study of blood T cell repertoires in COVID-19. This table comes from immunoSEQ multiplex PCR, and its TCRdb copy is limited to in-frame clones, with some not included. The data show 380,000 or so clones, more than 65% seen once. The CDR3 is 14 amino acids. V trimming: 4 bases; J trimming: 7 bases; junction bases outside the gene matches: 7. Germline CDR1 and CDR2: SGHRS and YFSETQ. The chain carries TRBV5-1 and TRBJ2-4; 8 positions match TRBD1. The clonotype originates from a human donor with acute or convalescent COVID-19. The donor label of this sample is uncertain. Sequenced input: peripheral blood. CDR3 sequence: CASSRGQGLNIQYF. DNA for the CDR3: TGCGCCAGCAGCCGTGGACAGGGTCTGAACATTCAGTACTTC.